This T cell receptor (beta chain) was profiled in a study of cytomegalovirus exposure and HLA in healthy donors. General study findings and limits: Clonal expansion, a later analysis showed, was greater in HLA-associated TCR beta chains than in equally common others. One later analysis reportedly identified an Asian-associated ancestry cluster that showed fewer N-insertions than the 666-donor mean. Earlier analysis looked at TCR beta V segments, and most were productive about 87% or about 30% of the time.

Primers included in the PCR were 60 Vbeta and 13 Jbeta primers. Clones were read by immunoSEQ multiplex PCR, and TCRdb kept only the in-frame ones, dropping some. In the table there are about 190,000 clones, 83% of which are singletons. There are 17 residues in the CDR3. Losses at the gene ends were 1 base for V and 6 bases for J; bases not matched to a gene: 10. Per germline, CDR1 SGHVS and CDR2 FNYEAQ. On this clone itself: Its target is not known.

This rearrangement joins TRBV7-6 to TRBJ1-4; TRBD1 agrees at 8 bases. Sample: PBMCs. The sequence was collected from a man aged 35 to 55 in good health and CMV-seropositive. The chain's CDR3 is CASSLEELQTGDEKLFF. The CDR3 region has the DNA TGTGCCAGCAGCTTAGAAGAACTTCAGACAGGGGATGAAAAACTGTTTTTT.